This T cell receptor beta chain was recorded in a study of blood T cell repertoires in COVID-19. At the level of the study: There were acute and convalescent COVID-19 samples, and they came from the United States, Italy and Spain. PBMCs, B-cell-depleted T cells, or T cells were the source of the cDNA or gDNA that made up the material.

Per the authors' pipeline: It was from reference gene primer amplification that nucleated cell counts were estimated. Sequencing used immunoSEQ multiplex PCR; TCRdb keeps in-frame clones, though not all of them. V, J and clone size were drawn from that table, and D and trimming were deduced from the DNA. This table has 45,000 to 55,000 clones, roughly 90% appearing once. This clone was counted a single time. The germline V and J ends were trimmed by 8 bases and 4 bases, with 17 bases remaining between them. CDR3 length: 14 residues. Germline V gene lookup returns CDR1 MNHEY and CDR2 SVGAGI. The sequence was collected from a woman aged 80 or over with acute or convalescent COVID-19. The chain couples TRBV6-5 to TRBJ1-2; D remains unclear. Source material: peripheral blood. CDR3 coding DNA: TGTGCCAGCCGCCACACGCCACCTTCCTATGGCTACACCTTC. It encodes CASRHTPPSYGYTF.